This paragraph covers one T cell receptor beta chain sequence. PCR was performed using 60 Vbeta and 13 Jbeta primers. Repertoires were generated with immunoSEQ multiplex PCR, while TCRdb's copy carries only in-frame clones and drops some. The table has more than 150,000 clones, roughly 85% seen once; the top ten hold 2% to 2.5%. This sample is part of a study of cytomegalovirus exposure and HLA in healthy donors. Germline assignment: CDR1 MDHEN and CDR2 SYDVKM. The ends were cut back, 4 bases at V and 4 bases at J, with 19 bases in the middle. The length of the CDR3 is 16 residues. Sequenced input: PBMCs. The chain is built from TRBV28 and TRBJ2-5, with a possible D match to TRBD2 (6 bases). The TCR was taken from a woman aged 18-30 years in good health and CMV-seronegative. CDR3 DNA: TGTGCCAGCAGTTCGGACTTGGGGGGTAGGGGAGAGACCCAGTACTTC. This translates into CASSSDLGGRGETQYF.